This T cell receptor beta chain was found in a study of breast tumors, draining lymph nodes, adjacent tissues. Germline V lookup: CDR1 SEHNR, CDR2 FQNEAQ (reference sequence). V shed 5 bases and J 5 bases; nucleotides not matched to a gene: 9. The CDR3 runs to 15 residues. General study results and limits: Data fit most tumor T cells coming from lymph node, expanding in tumor. Luminal-like breast cancer showed significantly greater tumor-nontumor repertoire similarity than basal-like breast cancer did.

TCRdb recomputed calls from the multiplex PCR reads with MiXCR, one row per CDR3 protein. Of roughly 130,000 distinct CDR3 sequences detected, around a third appear once; the ten largest clones hold about 2.5%. Breast cancer patients provided tissue from their axillary draining lymph nodes. For this clonotype: Its antigen is not identified.

V and J are TRBV7-9 and TRBJ1-2; 9 bases are shared with TRBD1. Sequencing was performed on axillary lymph node tissue. This TCR came from a female donor with breast cancer. Some clones in this sample may be carry-over from other donors' samples. The CDR3: CASSNPGQGDYGYTF. DNA of the CDR3: TGTGCCAGCAGCAACCCGGGACAGGGAGATTATGGCTACACCTTC.